The 24 T cell receptor beta chains presented below share a single source sample, sequenced in a study of Graves' ophthalmopathy and Graves' hyperthyroidism. The study amplified TCR beta CDR3 regions using RNA transcripts. RT-PCR with HTBI primers came first, then second-round multiplex PCR. MiXCR, applied by TCRdb to the multiplex PCR reads, yields one record per CDR3 protein. The table records around 470,000 distinct CDR3 sequences, about 15% of them present only once. The sequenced sample was blood. The receptors here all came from a woman in her thirties with Graves' ophthalmopathy.

The J gene is TRBJ2-7, the V gene TRBV6-5; D is ambiguous. The CDR3 length is 13 residues. V was trimmed by 4 bases and J by 2 bases, leaving 9 bases between them. Germline CDR1 is MNHEY and CDR2 is SVGAGI. The CDR3 sequence: CASSSGYPYEQYF. As DNA, the CDR3 is TGTGCCAGCAGTTCCGGGTACCCCTACGAGCAGTACTTC.

This clonotype was seen repeatedly, ten times or more. The J gene is TRBJ2-7, the V gene TRBV2, with a tentative D call TRBD1 (6 bases). CDR1 SNHLY and CDR2 FYNNEI come from the germline V gene. Trimming took 7 bases from V and 1 from J, leaving 11 bases between them. This CDR3 is built from 13 residues. The CDR3 DNA sequence: TGTGCCAGCAACTACAGGGTATCCTACGAGCAGTACTTC. Its protein product is CASNYRVSYEQYF.

This clonotype has at least ten counts. The V gene is TRBV30, the J gene TRBJ1-1; the D gene is possibly TRBD1 (6 bases). The CDR3 is 13 amino acids. Trimming cost V 1 base and J 1 base, with 7 bases left between them. The V gene's germline CDR1 is GTSNPN and CDR2 SVGIG (reference sequence). The CDR3 loop reads CAWSATGNTEAFF. In DNA form, the CDR3 reads TGTGCCTGGAGTGCGACAGGGAACACTGAAGCTTTCTTT. Complete variable domain (other parts from reference TRBV30 and TRBJ1-1): SQTIHQWPATLVQPVGSPLSLECTVEGTSNPNLYWYRQAAGRGLQLLFYSVGIGQISSEVPQNLSASRPQDRQFILSSKKLLLSDSGFYLCAWSATGNTEAFFGQGTRLTVV.

This clonotype was seen repeatedly, ten times or more. V and J are TRBV7-3 and TRBJ2-7, with 7 bases lining up with TRBD1. Germline CDR1 is SGHTA and CDR2 is FQGTGA. The CDR3 covers 14 residues. With V trimmed by 5 bases and J by 2 bases, 6 bases remained unmatched. The CDR3 here is CASSPNRGPYEQYF. The CDR3, as DNA: TGTGCCAGCAGCCCAAACAGGGGTCCCTACGAGCAGTACTTC.

The CDR3 protein is CASSLVWDRVDETQYF. CDR3 bases: TGTGCCAGCAGCTTAGTTTGGGACAGGGTCGATGAGACCCAGTACTTC. The rearrangement joins TRBV11-2 to TRBJ2-7; 9 bases align to TRBD1. Near its end, the DNA agrees better with TRBJ2-5, so the J call may be wrong. The germline V gene encodes CDR1 SGHAT and CDR2 FQNNGV. The CDR3 is 16 residues long.

This clonotype was detected many times. This chain uses TRBV15 with TRBJ2-2, with D perhaps matching TRBD1 (6 bases). Germline CDR1 reads LNHNV; CDR2 reads YYDKDF (reference sequence). The CDR3 loop spans 17 amino acids. V was clipped by 0 bases and J by 1 base, with 12 bases between them. The chain's CDR3 is CATSRDSYRENTGELFF. The CDR3 DNA is TGTGCCACCAGCAGAGATTCTTACAGGGAGAACACCGGGGAGCTGTTTTTT.

The chain couples TRBV20-1 to TRBJ2-7; the match to TRBD2 covers 15 bases. Germline V gives CDR1 DFQATT, CDR2 SNEGSKA (reference sequence). The CDR3 runs to 16 residues. J lost 1 base, V lost 5 bases, and 6 bases had no gene match. This CDR3 reads CSASWTSGRASYEQYF. The CDR3 region has the DNA TGCAGTGCTTCTTGGACTAGCGGGAGGGCTTCCTACGAGCAGTACTTC.

The chain couples TRBV3-1 to TRBJ1-5, with 9 nucleotides matching TRBD1. Trimming at V came to 7 bases and at J to 0 bases, leaving 25 bases not matched to a gene. The CDR3 totals 22 residues. The V gene's germline CDR1 is LGHDT and CDR2 YNNKEL (reference sequence). This CDR3 reads CASTRRPRAGQGPTYSNQPQHF. The DNA of the CDR3 is TGTGCCAGCACCCGAAGACCAAGAGCCGGACAGGGGCCTACATATAGCAATCAGCCCCAGCATTTT.

This clonotype came up many times. This chain connects TRBV6-1 to TRBJ2-7; D may be TRBD2 (6 bases). The CDR3 extends over 14 amino acids. Trimming took off 6 bases at V and 0 bases at J, with 12 bases between the two ends. In germline, CDR1 is MNHNS, CDR2 SASEGT. This chain's CDR3 is CASRGSGDSYEQYF. The CDR3, as DNA: TGTGCCAGCAGGGGGTCGGGAGACTCCTACGAGCAGTACTTC.

There are many counts of this clonotype. The V and J genes are TRBV12-3 or TRBV12-4 and TRBJ1-1; no definite D call. The CDR3 is 13 amino acids. Trimming pared 3 bases from V and 1 base from J, leaving 6 bases between. CDR3 sequence: CASSLRRNTEAFF. Here the CDR3 DNA reads TGTGCCAGCAGTTTGCGCAGGAACACTGAAGCTTTCTTT.

This clonotype has a handful of counts. This rearrangement joins TRBV20-1 to TRBJ2-7; TRBD1 aligns across 9 bases. The trim removed 6 bases at V and 2 bases at J, leaving 5 bases unmatched. Germline lookup yields CDR1 DFQATT and CDR2 SNEGSKA (reference sequence). The CDR3 length is 13 residues. The CDR3 nucleotides are TGCAGTGCACCGGGACAGGGCCCCTACGAGCAGTACTTC. It is translated as CSAPGQGPYEQYF.

This clonotype showed up just a few times. The chain links TRBV5-1 to TRBJ2-7; 13 bases map to TRBD2. Germline CDR1 and CDR2: SGHRS and YFSETQ. V shed 5 bases and J 2 bases; nucleotides not matched to a gene: 16. The CDR3 runs to 19 residues. DNA of the CDR3: TGCGCCAGCAGTGGGGCCAGGACTAGCGGGGGAATAGGGACCTACGAGCAGTACTTC. Encoded protein: CASSGARTSGGIGTYEQYF.

Turning to this clonotype: With a much larger clone just one base away, this may be a read error. This chain connects TRBV28 to TRBJ2-5; 12 bases line up with TRBD2. Germline assignment: CDR1 MDHEN and CDR2 SYDVKM. The CDR3 has 16 residues. The CDR3 sequence: CASSPLPGLAGETKYF. CDR3 in DNA: TGTGCCAGCAGCCCACTCCCGGGACTAGCGGGCGAGACCAAGTACTTC.

This clonotype was counted at least ten times. The chain employs TRBV5-1 and TRBJ2-7; 11 bases are a match to TRBD2. CDR1 and CDR2 (germline): SGHRS, YFSETQ. The V segment lost 4 bases and the J segment 3 bases; nucleotides outside the gene matches: 3. The CDR3 is 14 amino acids. CDR3 sequence reads: CASSGTSGIYEQYF. CDR3 in DNA: TGCGCCAGCAGCGGGACTAGCGGTATCTACGAGCAGTACTTC.

The chain employs TRBV12-3 or TRBV12-4 and TRBJ1-1; no clear D. The CDR3 runs to 14 residues. V lost 3 bases, J lost 4 bases, and 12 bases lay in between. As DNA, the CDR3 is TGTGCCAGCAGTTTGCGAGTTCCTGTCACTGAAGCTTTCTTT. It encodes CASSLRVPVTEAFF.

This clonotype was seen at least ten times. The rearrangement uses TRBV7-8 and TRBJ1-1, with D unclear. The CDR3 covers 13 residues. The V and J ends lost 6 bases and 3 bases respectively, with 11 bases between them. CDR1 SGHVS and CDR2 FQNEAQ come from the germline V gene. The CDR3, as DNA: TGTGCCAGCAGTAGAACACGGGACACTGAAGCTTTCTTT. Its translation is CASSRTRDTEAFF.

This clonotype was seen ten or more times. The chain has TRBV4-1 and TRBJ1-5, with D uncertain. Per germline, CDR1 MGHRA and CDR2 YSYEKL. Trimming took off 1 base at V and 3 bases at J, with 7 bases between the two ends. The CDR3 extends over 14 amino acids. In DNA form, the CDR3 reads TGCGCCAGCAGCCAAGGATACCTCAATCAGCCCCAGCATTTT. This codes for CASSQGYLNQPQHF.

This clonotype has ten or more counts. J is TRBJ1-2 and V is TRBV27; D is undetermined. The CDR3 runs to 14 residues. Germline-derived CDR1 and CDR2 are MNHEY and SMNVEV (reference sequence). V shed 7 bases and J shed 0 bases, with 12 bases lying between them. The CDR3 bases are TGTGCCAGCACCGAGAACCCTACTAACTATGGCTACACCTTC. Translation: CASTENPTNYGYTF.

This clonotype came up many times. The CDR3, as DNA: TGTGCCAGTGCACCAACACGTAGCCGCCTCATCACCGGGGAGCTGTTTTTT. Amino acids: CASAPTRSRLITGELFF. The chain combines TRBV19 with TRBJ2-2; D remains unclear. The CDR3 runs to 17 residues. V lost 8 bases to trimming and J lost 4 bases, with 23 bases between them. Germline V gene data show CDR1 as LNHDA and CDR2 as SQIVND (reference sequence).

This clonotype occurred many times. The V call is TRBV12-3 or TRBV12-4, the J call TRBJ2-7; D is possibly TRBD2 (6 bases). CDR3 length: 14 residues. V lost 3 bases, J lost 0 bases, and 9 bases lay in between. This CDR3 is CASSFAGFSYEQYF. CDR3 bases: TGTGCCAGCAGTTTCGCGGGATTCTCCTACGAGCAGTACTTC.

This clonotype was seen many times. The gene calls are TRBV11-3 and TRBJ1-1; 9 bases align to TRBD1. CDR1 is SGHNT and CDR2 is YENEEA in the germline V gene. The CDR3 totals 14 residues. V lost 5 bases and J lost 1; bases outside the gene matches: 2. The CDR3 DNA is TGTGCCAGCAGCGACAGGGGGAAGAACACTGAAGCTTTCTTT. It specifies CASSDRGKNTEAFF.

This clonotype was observed many times. V usage is TRBV28 and J usage is TRBJ2-7; a possible D gene is TRBD2 (5 bases). This CDR3 region has 15 residues. With 5 bases removed from V and 6 bases from J, the gap between germline ends came to 20 bases. Per the germline V gene, CDR1 is MDHEN and CDR2 is SYDVKM. Here the CDR3 reads CASSITSSVGGEQYF. CDR3 in DNA: TGTGCCAGCAGTATTACTAGTTCAGTCGGTGGCGAGCAGTACTTC.

Note on this clonotype: A much bigger clone sits one base away, suggesting this may be a read error. V is TRBV6-4 and J is TRBJ2-5, with TRBD2 matching over 11 bases. The V gene's germline CDR1 is MRHNA and CDR2 SNTAGT. The CDR3 runs to 16 residues. The V and J ends lost 5 bases and 5 bases, in that order; junction bases with no gene match: 10. CDR3 DNA: TGTGCCAGCAGTTATAGCTCGCCTAGCGGGGGGGAGACCCAGTACTTC. Protein sequence: CASSYSSPSGGETQYF.

This clonotype was detected many times. The V gene is TRBV6-2 or TRBV6-3, the J gene TRBJ2-2; D call uncertain. V was cut by 10 bases and J by 0 bases, with 9 bases left in between. The CDR3 length is 13 residues. In germline, CDR1 is MNHEY, CDR2 SVGEGT. Here the CDR3 reads CAIRRANTGELFF. The CDR3 DNA follows: TGTGCCATCAGAAGGGCGAACACCGGGGAGCTGTTTTTT.